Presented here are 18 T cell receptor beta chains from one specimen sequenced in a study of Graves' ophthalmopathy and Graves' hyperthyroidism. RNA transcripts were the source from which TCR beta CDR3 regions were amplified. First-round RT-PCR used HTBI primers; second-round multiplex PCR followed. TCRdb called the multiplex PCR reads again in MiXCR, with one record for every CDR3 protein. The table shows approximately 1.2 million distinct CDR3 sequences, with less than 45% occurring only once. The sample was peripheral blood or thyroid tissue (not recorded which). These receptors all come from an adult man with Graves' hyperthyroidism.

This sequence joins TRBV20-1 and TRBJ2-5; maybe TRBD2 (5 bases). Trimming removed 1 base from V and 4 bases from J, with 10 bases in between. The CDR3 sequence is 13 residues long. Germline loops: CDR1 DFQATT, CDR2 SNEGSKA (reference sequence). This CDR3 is CSARAGRVETQYF. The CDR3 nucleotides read TGCAGTGCTAGAGCTGGGCGGGTAGAGACCCAGTACTTC.

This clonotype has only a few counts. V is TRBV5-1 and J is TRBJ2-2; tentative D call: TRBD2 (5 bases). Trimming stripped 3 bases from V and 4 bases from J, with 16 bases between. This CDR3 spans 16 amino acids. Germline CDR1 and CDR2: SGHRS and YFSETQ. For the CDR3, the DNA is TGCGCCAGCAGCTCTAATGTGAGGGCCGGCACCGGGGAGCTGTTTTTT. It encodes CASSSNVRAGTGELFF.

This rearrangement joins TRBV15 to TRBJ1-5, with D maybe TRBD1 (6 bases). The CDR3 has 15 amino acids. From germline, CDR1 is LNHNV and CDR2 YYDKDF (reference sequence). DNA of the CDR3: TGTGCTAGGGTGGGCAGGGACAATAGCAATCAGCCCCAGCATTTT. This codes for CARVGRDNSNQPQHF.

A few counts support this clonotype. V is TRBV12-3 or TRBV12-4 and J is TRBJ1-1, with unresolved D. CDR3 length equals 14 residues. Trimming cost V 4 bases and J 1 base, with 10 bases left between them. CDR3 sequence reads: CASSSGRPNTEAFF. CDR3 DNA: TGTGCCAGCAGTTCTGGGCGGCCGAACACTGAAGCTTTCTTT.

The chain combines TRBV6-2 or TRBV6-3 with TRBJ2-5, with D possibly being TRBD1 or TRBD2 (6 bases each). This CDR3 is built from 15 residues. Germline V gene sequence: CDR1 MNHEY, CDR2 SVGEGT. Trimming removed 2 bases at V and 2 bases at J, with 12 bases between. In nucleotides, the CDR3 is TGTGCCAGCAGTTACCTGGGGGGCCTTCAAGAGACCCAGTACTTC. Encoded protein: CASSYLGGLQETQYF.

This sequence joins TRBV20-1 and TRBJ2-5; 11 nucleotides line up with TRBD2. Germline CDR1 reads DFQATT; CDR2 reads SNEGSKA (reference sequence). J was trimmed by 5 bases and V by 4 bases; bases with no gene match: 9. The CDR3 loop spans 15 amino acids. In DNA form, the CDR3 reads TGCAGTGCTATGGAACTAGCGGGAGTCTCGGAGACCCAGTACTTC. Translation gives CSAMELAGVSETQYF.

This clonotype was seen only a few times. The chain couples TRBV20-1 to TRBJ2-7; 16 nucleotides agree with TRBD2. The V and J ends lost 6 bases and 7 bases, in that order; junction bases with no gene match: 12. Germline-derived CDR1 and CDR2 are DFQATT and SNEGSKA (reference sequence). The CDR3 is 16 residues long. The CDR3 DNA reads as TGCAGTGCCCTTTCAGGGACTAGCGGGGGGGCTGGTGAGCAGTACTTC. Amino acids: CSALSGTSGGAGEQYF.

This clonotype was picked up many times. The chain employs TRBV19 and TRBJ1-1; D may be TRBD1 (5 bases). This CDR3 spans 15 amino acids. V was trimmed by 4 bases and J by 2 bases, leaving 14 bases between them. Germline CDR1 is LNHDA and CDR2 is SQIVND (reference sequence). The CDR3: CASSSPQGRNTEAFF. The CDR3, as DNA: TGTGCCAGTAGTAGCCCCCAGGGACGAAACACTGAAGCTTTCTTT.

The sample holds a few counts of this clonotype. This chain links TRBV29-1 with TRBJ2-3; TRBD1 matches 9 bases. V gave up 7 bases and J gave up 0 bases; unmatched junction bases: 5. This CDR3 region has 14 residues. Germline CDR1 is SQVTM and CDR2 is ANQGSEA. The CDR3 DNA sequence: TGCAGCGGTCGACAGGGGGTTAGCACAGATACGCAGTATTTT. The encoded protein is CSGRQGVSTDTQYF.

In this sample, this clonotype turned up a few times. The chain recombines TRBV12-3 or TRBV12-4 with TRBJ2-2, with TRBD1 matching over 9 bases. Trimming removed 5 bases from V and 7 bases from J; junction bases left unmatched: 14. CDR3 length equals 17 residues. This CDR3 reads CASSPTLGTGSSGELFF. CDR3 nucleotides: TGTGCCAGCAGTCCGACACTCGGGACAGGGTCGAGCGGGGAGCTGTTTTTT.

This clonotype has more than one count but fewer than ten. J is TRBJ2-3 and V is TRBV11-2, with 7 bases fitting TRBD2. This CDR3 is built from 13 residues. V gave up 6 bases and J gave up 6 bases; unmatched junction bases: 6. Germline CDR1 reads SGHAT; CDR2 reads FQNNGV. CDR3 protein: CASRLTSEDTQYF. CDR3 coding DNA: TGTGCCAGCAGACTTACTAGCGAGGATACGCAGTATTTT.

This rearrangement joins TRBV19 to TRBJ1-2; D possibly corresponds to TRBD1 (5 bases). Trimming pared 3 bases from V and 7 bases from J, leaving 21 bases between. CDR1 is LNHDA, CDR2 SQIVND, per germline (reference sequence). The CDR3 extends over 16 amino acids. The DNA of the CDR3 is TGTGCCAGTAGTATTCGTACTTCGGGTGGACAACTTGGCTACACCTTC. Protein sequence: CASSIRTSGGQLGYTF.

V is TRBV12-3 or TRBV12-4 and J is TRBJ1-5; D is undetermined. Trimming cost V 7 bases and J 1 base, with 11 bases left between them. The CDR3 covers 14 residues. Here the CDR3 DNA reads TGTGCCAGCACTCCGGGGAACAGCAATCAGCCCCAGCATTTT. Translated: CASTPGNSNQPQHF.

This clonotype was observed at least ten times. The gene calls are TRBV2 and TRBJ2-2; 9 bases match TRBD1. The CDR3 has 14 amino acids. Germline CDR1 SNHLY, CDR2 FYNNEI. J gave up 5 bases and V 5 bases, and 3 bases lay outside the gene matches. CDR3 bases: TGTGCCAGCAGTCCACAGGGGGCGACCGGGGAGCTGTTTTTT. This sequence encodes CASSPQGATGELFF. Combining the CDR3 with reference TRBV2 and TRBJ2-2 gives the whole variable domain EPEVTQTPSHQVTQMGQEVILRCVPISNHLYFYWYRQILGQKVEFLVSFYNNEISEKSEIFDDQFSVERPDGSNFTLKIRSTKLEDSAMYFCASSPQGATGELFFGEGSRLTVL.

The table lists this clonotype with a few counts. CDR3: CASSQDVGGAVQPYGYTF. The CDR3 DNA sequence: TGCGCCAGCAGCCAAGATGTGGGGGGCGCGGTACAACCCTATGGCTACACCTTC. The genes are TRBV4-3 and TRBJ1-2; D possibly corresponds to TRBD1 (6 bases). The CDR3 is 18 residues long. V lost 0 bases and J lost 4, with 21 bases in between. The V gene's germline CDR1 is LGHNA and CDR2 YSLEER.

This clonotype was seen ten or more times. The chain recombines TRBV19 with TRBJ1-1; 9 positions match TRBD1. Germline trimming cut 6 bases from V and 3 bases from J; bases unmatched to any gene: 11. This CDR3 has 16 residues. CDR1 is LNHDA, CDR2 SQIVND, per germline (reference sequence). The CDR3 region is CASSNTGTGFYTEAFF. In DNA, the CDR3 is TGTGCCAGTAGCAATACCGGGACAGGGTTTTACACTGAAGCTTTCTTT.

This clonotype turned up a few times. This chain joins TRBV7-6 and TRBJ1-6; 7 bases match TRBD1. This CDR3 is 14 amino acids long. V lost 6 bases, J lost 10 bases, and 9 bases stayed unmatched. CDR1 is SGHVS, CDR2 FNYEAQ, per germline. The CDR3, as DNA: TGTGCCAGCAGATACCGACAGGGCGGATCACCCCTCCACTTT. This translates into CASRYRQGGSPLHF.

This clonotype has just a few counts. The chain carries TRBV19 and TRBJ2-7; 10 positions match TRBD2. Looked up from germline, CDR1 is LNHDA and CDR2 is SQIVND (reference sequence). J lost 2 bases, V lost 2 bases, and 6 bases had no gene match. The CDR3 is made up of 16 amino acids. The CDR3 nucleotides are TGTGCCAGTAGTATATCGGGAGCGGGGGGGCCCTACGAGCAGTACTTC. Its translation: CASSISGAGGPYEQYF.